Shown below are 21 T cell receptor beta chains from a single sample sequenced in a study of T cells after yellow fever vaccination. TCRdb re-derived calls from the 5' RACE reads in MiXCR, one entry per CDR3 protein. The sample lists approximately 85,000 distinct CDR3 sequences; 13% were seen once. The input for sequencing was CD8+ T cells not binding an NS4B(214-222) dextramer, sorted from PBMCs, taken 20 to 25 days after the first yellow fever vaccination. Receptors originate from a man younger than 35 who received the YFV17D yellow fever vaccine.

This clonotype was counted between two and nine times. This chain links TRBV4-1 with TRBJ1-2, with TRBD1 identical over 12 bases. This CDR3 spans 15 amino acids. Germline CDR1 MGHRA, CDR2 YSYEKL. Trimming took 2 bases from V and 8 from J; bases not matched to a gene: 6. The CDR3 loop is CASSQPGQGAGGYTF. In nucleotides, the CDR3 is TGCGCCAGCAGCCAACCGGGACAGGGGGCGGGAGGCTACACCTTC.

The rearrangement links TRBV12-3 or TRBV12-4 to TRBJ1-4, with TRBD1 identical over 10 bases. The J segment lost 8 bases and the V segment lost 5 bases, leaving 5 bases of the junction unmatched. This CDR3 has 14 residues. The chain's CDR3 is CASSAGTGVEKLFF. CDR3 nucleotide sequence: TGTGCCAGCAGTGCCGGGACAGGGGTGGAAAAACTGTTTTTT.

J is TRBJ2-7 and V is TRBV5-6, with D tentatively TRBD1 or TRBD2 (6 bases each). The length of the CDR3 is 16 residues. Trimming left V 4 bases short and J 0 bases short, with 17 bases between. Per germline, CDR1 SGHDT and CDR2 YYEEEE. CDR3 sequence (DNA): TGTGCCAGCAGCCCCATCTGGAGGGGGAACTCCTACGAGCAGTACTTC. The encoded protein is CASSPIWRGNSYEQYF.

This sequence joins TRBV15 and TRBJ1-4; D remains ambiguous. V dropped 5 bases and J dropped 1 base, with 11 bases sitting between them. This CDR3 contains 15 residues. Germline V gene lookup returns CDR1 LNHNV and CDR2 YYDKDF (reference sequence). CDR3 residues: CATSFSRGTNEKLFF. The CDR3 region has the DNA TGTGCCACCAGCTTCTCCCGAGGAACTAATGAAAAACTGTTTTTT.

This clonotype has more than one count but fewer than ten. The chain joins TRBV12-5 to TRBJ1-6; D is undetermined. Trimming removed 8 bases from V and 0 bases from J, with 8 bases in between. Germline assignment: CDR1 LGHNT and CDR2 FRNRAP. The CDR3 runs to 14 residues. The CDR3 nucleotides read TGTGCTAGTTTGGGGAGCTCCTATAATTCACCCCTCCACTTT. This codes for CASLGSSYNSPLHF. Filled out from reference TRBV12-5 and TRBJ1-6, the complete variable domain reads DARVTQTPRHKVTEMGQEVTMRCQPILGHNTVFWYRQTMMQGLELLAYFRNRAPLDDSGMPKDRFSAEMPDATLATLKIQPSEPRDSAVYFCASLGSSYNSPLHFGNGTRLTVT.

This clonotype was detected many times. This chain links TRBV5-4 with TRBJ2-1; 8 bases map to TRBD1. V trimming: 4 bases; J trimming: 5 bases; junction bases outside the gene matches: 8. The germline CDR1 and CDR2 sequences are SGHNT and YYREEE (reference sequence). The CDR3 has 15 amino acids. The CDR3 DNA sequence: TGTGCCAGCAGCCACATCGGACAGGGAGACAATGAGCAGTTCTTC. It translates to CASSHIGQGDNEQFF.

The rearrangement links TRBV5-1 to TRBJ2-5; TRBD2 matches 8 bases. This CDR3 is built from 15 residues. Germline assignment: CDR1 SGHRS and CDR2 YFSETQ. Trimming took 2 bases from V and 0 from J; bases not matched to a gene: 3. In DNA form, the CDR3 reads TGCGCCAGCAGCTTCAAGGGACTAGACCAAGAGACCCAGTACTTC. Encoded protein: CASSFKGLDQETQYF. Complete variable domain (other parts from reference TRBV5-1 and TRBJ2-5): KAGVTQTPRYLIKTRGQQVTLSCSPISGHRSVSWYQQTPGQGLQFLFEYFSETQRNKGNFPGRFSGRQFSNSRSEMNVSTLELGDSALYLCASSFKGLDQETQYFGPGTRLLVL.

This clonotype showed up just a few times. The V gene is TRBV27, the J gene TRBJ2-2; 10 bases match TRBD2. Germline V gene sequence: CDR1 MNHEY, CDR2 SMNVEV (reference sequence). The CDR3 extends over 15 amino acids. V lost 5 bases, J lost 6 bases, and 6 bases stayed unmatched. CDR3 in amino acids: CASSPGGLASGELFF. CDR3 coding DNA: TGTGCCAGCAGTCCCGGGGGACTAGCGTCCGGGGAGCTGTTTTTT.

CDR3 DNA sequence: TGCAGCGTTGAAGATCGGGGGCGGAAACTGTTTTTT. It specifies CSVEDRGRKLFF. J is TRBJ1-4 and V is TRBV29-1; D may be TRBD1 (6 bases). Germline V gives CDR1 SQVTM, CDR2 ANQGSEA. V lost 0 bases and J 11 bases, leaving 10 bases between the germline ends. The CDR3 totals 12 residues. Together with reference TRBV29-1 and TRBJ1-4, the CDR3 gives the full variable domain: SAVISQKPSRDICQRGTSLTIQCQVDSQVTMMFWYRQQPGQSLTLIATANQGSEATYESGFVIDKFPISRPNLTFSTLTVSNMSPEDSSIYLCSVEDRGRKLFFGSGTQLSVL.

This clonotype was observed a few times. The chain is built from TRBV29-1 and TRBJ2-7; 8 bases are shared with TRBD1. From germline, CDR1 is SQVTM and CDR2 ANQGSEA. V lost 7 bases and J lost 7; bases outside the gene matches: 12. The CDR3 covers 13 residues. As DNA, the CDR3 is TGCAGCGGAACAGACAGGGGAGATGGGGAGCAGTACTTC. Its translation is CSGTDRGDGEQYF.

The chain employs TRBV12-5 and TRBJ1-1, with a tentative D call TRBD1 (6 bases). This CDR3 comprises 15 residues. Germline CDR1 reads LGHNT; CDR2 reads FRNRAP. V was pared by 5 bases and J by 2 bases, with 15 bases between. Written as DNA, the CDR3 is TGTGCTAGTGGTCTCCACAGGGATCTAAACACTGAAGCTTTCTTT. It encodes CASGLHRDLNTEAFF.

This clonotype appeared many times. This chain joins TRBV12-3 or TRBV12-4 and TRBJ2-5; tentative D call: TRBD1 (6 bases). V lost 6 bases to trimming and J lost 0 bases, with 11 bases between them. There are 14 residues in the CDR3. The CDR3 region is CASRQDRYQETQYF. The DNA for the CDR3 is TGTGCCAGCAGGCAAGACAGGTACCAAGAGACCCAGTACTTC.

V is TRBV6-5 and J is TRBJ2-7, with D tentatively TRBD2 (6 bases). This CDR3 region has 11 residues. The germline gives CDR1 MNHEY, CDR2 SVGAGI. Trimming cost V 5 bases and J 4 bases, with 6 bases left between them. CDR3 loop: CASSRGYEQYF. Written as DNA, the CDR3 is TGTGCCAGCAGTCGGGGGTACGAGCAGTACTTC.

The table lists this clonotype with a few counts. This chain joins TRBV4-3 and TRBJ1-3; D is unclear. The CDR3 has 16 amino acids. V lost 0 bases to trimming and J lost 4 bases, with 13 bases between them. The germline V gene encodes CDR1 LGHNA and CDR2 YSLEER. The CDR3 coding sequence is TGCGCCAGCAGCCAAGATAAAAGGACTACGGGAAACACCATATATTTT. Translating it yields CASSQDKRTTGNTIYF.

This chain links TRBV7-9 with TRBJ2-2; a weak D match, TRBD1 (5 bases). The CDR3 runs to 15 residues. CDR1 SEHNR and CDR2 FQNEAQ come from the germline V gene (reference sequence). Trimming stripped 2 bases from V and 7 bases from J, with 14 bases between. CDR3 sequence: CASSLRGVRSGELFF. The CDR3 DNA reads TGTGCCAGCAGCTTAAGGGGTGTACGAAGCGGGGAGCTGTTTTTT.

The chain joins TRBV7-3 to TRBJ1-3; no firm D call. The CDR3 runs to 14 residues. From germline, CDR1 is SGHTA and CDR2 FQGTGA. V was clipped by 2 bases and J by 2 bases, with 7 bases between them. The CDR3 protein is CASSLGGPGNTIYF. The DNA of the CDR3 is TGTGCCAGCAGCTTAGGAGGACCTGGAAACACCATATATTTT.

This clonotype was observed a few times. The CDR3 sequence is CASRRGIGNTEAFF. The CDR3 DNA reads as TGTGCCAGCAGGAGGGGTATAGGGAACACTGAAGCTTTCTTT. The chain is built from TRBV7-2 and TRBJ1-1; D is possibly TRBD1 (5 bases). CDR1 is SGHTA and CDR2 is FQGNSA in the germline V gene. CDR3 size: 14 residues. Trimming shortened V by 6 bases and J by 1 base, and 12 bases separated the two germline ends. Combining the CDR3 with reference TRBV7-2 and TRBJ1-1 gives the whole variable domain GAGVSQSPSNKVTEKGKDVELRCDPISGHTALYWYRQSLGQGLEFLIYFQGNSAPDKSGLPSDRFSAERTGGSVSTLTIQRTQQEDSAVYLCASRRGIGNTEAFFGQGTRLTVV.

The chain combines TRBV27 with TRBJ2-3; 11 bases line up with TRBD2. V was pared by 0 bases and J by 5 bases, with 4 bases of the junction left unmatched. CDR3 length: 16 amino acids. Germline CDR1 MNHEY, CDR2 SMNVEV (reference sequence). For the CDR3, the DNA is TGTGCCAGCAGTTTATCTAGCGGGGGGGCTAAAGATACGCAGTATTTT. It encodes CASSLSSGGAKDTQYF.

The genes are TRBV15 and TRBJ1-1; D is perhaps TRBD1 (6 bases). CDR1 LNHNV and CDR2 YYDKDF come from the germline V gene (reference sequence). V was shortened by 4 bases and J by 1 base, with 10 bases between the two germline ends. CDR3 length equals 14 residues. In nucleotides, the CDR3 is TGTGCCACCAGCAACAGGGCCCCGAACACTGAAGCTTTCTTT. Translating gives CATSNRAPNTEAFF.

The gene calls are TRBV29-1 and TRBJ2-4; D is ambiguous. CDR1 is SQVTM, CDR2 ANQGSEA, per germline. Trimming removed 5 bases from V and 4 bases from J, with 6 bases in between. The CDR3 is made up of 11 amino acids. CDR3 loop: CSVWGKNIQYF. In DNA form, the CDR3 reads TGCAGCGTTTGGGGAAAAAACATTCAGTACTTC.

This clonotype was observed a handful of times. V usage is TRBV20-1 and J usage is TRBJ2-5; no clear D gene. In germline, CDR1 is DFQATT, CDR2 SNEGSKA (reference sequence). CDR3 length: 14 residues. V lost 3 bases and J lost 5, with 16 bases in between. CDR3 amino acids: CSASVEGREETQYF. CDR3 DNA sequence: TGCAGTGCTAGCGTGGAAGGAAGAGAGGAGACCCAGTACTTC.